Sequencing of this TCR beta chain was carried out in a study of neurological immune-mediated disorders. This clonotype was observed a handful of times. CDR1 is MDHEN and CDR2 is SYDVKM in the germline V gene. V lost 2 bases and J 8 bases, leaving 13 bases between the germline ends. CDR3 size: 14 residues. From 15-18 subjects, each sequencing run yielded over 190 million TCR-beta sequences. TCRdb recomputed calls from the 5' RACE reads with MiXCR, one row per CDR3 protein. The sample consists of tens of thousands of distinct CDR3 sequences, around 5.8% of them appearing once. The receptor was derived from a woman younger than 35 with multiple sclerosis. The source material was CD4+ T cells from blood. V usage is TRBV28 and J usage is TRBJ2-4, with D uncertain. CDR3 nucleotides: TGTGCCAGCAGTTTAGGCAGAGACGTGGACATTCAGTACTTC. The encoded protein is CASSLGRDVDIQYF.